A selection of T cell receptor beta chains follows, all from one sample in a study of siplizumab effects on memory and regulatory T cells. TCRdb keeps only in-frame clones here, not all; method: immunoSEQ multiplex PCR. Of tens of thousands of clones detected, approximately 88% appear once; the ten largest clones hold 1.5% to 2%. Sequenced material: Tregs sorted from blood. The receptors here all came from a human donor in good health. CDR3s include the opening cysteine and the closing phenylalanine or tryptophan. Fields, in order: V gene, J gene, clone size, D gene, CDR3 DNA, CDR3 protein. A D gene is named only where the DNA matches it firmly. Clone size, where shown, is once, few, many, or a class for clones that have expanded.

TRBV5-4	TRBJ2-6	.	.	TGTGCCAGCAGCTTCGGGATTACTGGGGCCAACGTCCTGACTTTC	CASSFGITGANVLTF
TRBV6-6	TRBJ2-2	.	TRBD2	TGTGCCACCCTCCAGAGGGAGGGAACCGGGGAGCTGTTTTTT	CATLQREGTGELFF
TRBV11-3	TRBJ1-1	once	.	TGTGCCAGCAGCCCGCAGGGCCTTATGAACACTGAAGCTTTCTTT	CASSPQGLMNTEAFF
TRBV19	TRBJ1-5	.	.	TGTGCCAGTACCATGGGAGGTCAGGGCAATCAGCCCCAGCATTTT	CASTMGGQGNQPQHF
TRBV28	TRBJ2-7	.	TRBD2	TGTGCCAGCAGTCACGCCCTAGCGGAACTATACGAGCAGTACTTC	CASSHALAELYEQYF
TRBV28	TRBJ2-4	.	.	TGTGCCAGCAGAGTCCCCCTGCCAGGGGTAAACATTCAGTACTTC	CASRVPLPGVNIQYF
TRBV7-2	TRBJ2-4	.	TRBD2	TGTGCCAGCAGCTTAGGCCCGGCCCCTAGCGGGGGACAAAACATTCAGTACTTC	CASSLGPAPSGGQNIQYF
TRBV5-1	TRBJ2-1	.	TRBD2	TGCGCCAGCAGCTTTACTTCTACTAGCGGTGAGCAGTTCTTC	CASSFTSTSGEQFF
TRBV27	TRBJ1-5	.	.	TGTGCCAGCAGTTTAGCCAGAGGGCAAAGGCCCCAGCATTTT	CASSLARGQRPQHF
TRBV19	TRBJ1-1	.	TRBD1	TGTGCCAGTAGTGCACAGGGGGCGTACACTGAAGCTTTCTTT	CASSAQGAYTEAFF
TRBV30	TRBJ1-2	.	.	TGTGCCTGGAGGAGGGCCTATGGCTACACCTTC	CAWRRAYGYTF
TRBV7-9	TRBJ1-2	.	TRBD1	TGTGCCAGCAGCTCTTCGGGACAGTCCTATGGCTACACCTTC	CASSSSGQSYGYTF
TRBV5-5	TRBJ1-3	.	TRBD1	TGTGCCAGCACCGACACCGGGACAGGGGCTGGAAACACCATATATTTT	CASTDTGTGAGNTIYF
TRBV7-2	TRBJ1-2	.	TRBD1	TGTGCCAGCAGCCCGGGGACAGGGGGGTATGGCTACACCTTC	CASSPGTGGYGYTF
TRBV18	TRBJ2-5	.	TRBD2	TGTGCCAGCTCACCAGGGGGGACTAGCGGCCAAGAGACCCAGTACTTC	CASSPGGTSGQETQYF
TRBV28	TRBJ2-1	.	TRBD1	TGTGCCAGCAGGTACAGGGGGCGCTTCTACAATGAGCAGTTCTTC	CASRYRGRFYNEQFF
TRBV19	TRBJ2-5	once	.	TGTGCCAGTAGTTCCCAGACAGTCCAAGAGACCCAGTACTTC	CASSSQTVQETQYF
TRBV9	TRBJ2-1	.	.	TGTGCCAGCAGCGTAGTAGGCCAATCCCACAATGAGCAGTTCTTC	CASSVVGQSHNEQFF